This T cell receptor (beta chain) was found in a study of cytomegalovirus exposure and HLA in healthy donors. Study results and caveats: In a later analysis, most CMV-associated TCR beta chains appeared HLA-restricted. Later analysis showed TCR association rates varying by HLA locus, highest for DRB1 and lowest for HLA-C. The productive fraction for most TCR beta V segments was about 90% or about 30% in an earlier analysis.

The PCR used 60 Vbeta and 13 Jbeta primers. Using immunoSEQ multiplex PCR, the repertoire was profiled, and TCRdb retains in-frame clones only, with some absent. In the table there are some 110,000 clones, roughly 75% of which are singletons. V lost 5 bases and J 4 bases, leaving 14 bases between the germline ends. The CDR3 is made up of 15 amino acids. The germline gives CDR1 WSHSY, CDR2 SAAADI. Note on this clone: What it binds is unknown.

The receptor's source is a man aged 40-50 years in good health and CMV-seronegative. The chain links TRBV10-2 to TRBJ2-2, with a possible D match to TRBD2 (6 bases). Sequencing was performed on PBMCs. The CDR3 region is CASSFSGSSTGELFF. As DNA, the CDR3 is TGCGCCAGCAGTTTTAGCGGATCCTCCACCGGGGAGCTGTTTTTT.